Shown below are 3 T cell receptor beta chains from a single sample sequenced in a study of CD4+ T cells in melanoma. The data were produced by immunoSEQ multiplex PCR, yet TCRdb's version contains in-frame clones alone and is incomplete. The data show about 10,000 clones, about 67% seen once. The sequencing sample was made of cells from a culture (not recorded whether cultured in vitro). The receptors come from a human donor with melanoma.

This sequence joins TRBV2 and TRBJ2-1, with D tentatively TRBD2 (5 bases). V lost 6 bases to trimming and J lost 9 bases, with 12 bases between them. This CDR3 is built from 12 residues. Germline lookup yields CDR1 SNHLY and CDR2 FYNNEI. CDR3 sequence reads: CASRGEGAEQFF. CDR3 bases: TGTGCCAGCAGAGGAGAGGGAGCTGAGCAGTTCTTC.

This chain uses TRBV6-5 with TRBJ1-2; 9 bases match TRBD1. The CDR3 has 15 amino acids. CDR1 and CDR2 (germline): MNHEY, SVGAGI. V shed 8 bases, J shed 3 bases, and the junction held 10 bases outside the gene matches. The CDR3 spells CASDLIGQGHYGYTF. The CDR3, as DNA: TGTGCCAGCGACCTTATAGGACAGGGGCACTATGGCTACACCTTC.

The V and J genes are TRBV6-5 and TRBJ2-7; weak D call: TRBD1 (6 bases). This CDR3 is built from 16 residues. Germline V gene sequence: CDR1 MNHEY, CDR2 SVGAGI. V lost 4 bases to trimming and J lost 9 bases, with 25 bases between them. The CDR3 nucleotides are TGTGCCAGCAGTTCCGGGTCTGACAGGATAGCGATACGGCAGTACTTC. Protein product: CASSSGSDRIAIRQYF.